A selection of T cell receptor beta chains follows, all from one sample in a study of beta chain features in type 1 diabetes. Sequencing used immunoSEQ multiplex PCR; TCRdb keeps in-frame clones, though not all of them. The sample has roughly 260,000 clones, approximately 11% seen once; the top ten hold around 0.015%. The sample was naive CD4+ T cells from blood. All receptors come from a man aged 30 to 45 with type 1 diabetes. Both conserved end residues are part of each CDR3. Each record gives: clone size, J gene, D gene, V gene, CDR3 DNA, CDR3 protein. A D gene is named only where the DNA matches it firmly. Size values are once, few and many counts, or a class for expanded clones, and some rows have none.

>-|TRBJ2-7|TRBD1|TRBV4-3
TGCGCCAGCAGCCGCTTGACAGGGGCTTACGAGCAGTACTTC
CASSRLTGAYEQYF
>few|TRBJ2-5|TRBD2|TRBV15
TGTGCCACCAGCAGAGGGCTAGCGGGCCAAGAGACCCAGTACTTC
CATSRGLAGQETQYF
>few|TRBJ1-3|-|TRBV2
TGTGCCAGCAGTGAACTTCGACACTCTGGAAACACCATATATTTT
CASSELRHSGNTIYF
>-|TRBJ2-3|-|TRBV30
TGTGCCTGGTCCCGAGGGGGGGGCACAGATACGCAGTATTTT
CAWSRGGGTDTQYF
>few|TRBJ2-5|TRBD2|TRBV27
TGTGCCAGCAGTTTATATCCTCGGGTAGCGGGGGTGCAAGAGACCCAGTACTTC
CASSLYPRVAGVQETQYF
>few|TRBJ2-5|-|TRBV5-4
TGTGCCAGCAGCTTCGGGCTAGCCGAGCGAGAGACCCAGTACTTC
CASSFGLAERETQYF
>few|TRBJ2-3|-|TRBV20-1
TGCAGTGCTAGAATGGGGGCTCCACAGTATTTT
CSARMGAPQYF
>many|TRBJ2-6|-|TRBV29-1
TGCAGCGTCCAGGGCTCTGGGGCCAACGTCCTGACTTTC
CSVQGSGANVLTF
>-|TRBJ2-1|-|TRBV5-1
TGCGCCAGCAGCTTGGATGGAGGTGAGCAGTTCTTC
CASSLDGGEQFF
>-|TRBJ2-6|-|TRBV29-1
TGCAGCGTAACCGGGGGCTCTGGGGCCAACGTCCTGACTTTC
CSVTGGSGANVLTF
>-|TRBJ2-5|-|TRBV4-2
TGTGCCAGCAGCCAAGAGGTCAGGCCGGAAGAGACCCAGTACTTC
CASSQEVRPEETQYF